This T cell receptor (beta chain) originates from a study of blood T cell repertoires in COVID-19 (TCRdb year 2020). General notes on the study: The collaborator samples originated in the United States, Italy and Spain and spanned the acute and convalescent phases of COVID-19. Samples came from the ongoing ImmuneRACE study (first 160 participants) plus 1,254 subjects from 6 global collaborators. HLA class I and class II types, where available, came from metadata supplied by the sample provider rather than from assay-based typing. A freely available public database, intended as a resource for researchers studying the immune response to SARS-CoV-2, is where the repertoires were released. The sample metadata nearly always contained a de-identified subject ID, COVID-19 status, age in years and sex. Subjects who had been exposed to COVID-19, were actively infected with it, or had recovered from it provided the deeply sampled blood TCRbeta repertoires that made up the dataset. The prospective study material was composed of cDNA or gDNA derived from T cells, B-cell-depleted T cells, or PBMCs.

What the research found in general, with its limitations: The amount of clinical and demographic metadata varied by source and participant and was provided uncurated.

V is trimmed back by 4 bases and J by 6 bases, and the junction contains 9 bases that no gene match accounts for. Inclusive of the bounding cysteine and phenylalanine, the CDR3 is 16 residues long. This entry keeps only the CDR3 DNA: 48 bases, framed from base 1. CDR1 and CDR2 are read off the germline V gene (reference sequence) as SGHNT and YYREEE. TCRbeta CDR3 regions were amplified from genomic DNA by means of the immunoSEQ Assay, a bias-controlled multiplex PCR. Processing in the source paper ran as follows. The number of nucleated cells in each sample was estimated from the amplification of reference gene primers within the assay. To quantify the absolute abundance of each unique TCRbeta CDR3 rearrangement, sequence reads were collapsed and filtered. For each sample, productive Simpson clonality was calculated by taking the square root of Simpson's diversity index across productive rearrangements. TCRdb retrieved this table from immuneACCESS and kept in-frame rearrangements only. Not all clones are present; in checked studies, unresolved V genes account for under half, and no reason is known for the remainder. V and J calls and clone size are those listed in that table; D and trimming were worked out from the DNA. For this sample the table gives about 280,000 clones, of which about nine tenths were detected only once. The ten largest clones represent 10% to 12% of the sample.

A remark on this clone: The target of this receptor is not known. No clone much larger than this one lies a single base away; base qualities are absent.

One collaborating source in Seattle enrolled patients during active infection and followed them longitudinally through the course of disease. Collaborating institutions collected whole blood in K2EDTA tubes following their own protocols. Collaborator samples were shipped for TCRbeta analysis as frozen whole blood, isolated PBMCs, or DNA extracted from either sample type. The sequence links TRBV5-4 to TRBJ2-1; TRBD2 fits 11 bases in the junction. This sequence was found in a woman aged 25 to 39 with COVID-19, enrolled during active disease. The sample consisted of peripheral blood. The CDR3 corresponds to CASSGKTSGSTNEQFF. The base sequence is TGTGCCAGCAGCGGAAAAACTAGCGGGAGTACCAATGAGCAGTTCTTC.